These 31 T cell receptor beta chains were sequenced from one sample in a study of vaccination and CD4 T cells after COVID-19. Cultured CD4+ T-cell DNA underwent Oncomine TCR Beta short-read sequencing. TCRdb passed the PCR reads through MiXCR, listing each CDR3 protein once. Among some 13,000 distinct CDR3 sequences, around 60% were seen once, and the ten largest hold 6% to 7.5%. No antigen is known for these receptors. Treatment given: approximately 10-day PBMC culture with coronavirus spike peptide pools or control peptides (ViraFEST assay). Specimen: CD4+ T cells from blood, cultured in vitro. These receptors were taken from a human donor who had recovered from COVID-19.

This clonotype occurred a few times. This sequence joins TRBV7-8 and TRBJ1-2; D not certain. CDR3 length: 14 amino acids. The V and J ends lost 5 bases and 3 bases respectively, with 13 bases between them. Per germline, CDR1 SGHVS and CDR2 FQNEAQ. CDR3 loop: CASSSNPGYYGYTF. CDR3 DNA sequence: TGTGCCAGCAGCAGTAATCCGGGATACTATGGCTACACCTTC.

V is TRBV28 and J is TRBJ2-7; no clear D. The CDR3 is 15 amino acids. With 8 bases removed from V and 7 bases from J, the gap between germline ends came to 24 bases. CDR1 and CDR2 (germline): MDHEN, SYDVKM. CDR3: CASSPAGQPNEEQYF. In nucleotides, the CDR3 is TGTGCCAGCTCCCCGGCCGGGCAACCGAATGAGGAGCAGTACTTC.

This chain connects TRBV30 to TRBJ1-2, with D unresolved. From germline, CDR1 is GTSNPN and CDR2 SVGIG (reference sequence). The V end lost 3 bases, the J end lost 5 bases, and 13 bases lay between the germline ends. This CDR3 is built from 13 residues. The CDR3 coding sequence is TGTGCCTGGAGGATCGGCCCCTTATATGGCTACACCTTC. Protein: CAWRIGPLYGYTF.

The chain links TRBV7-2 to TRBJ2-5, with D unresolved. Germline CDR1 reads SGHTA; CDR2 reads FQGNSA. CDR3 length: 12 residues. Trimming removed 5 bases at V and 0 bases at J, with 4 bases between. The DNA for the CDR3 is TGTGCCAGCAGCCGCCACCAAGAGACCCAGTACTTC. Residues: CASSRHQETQYF.

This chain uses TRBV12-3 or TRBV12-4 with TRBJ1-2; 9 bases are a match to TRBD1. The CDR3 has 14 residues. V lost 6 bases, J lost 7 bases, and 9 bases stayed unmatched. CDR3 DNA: TGTGCCAGCAGGGGGACAGGGAGTCTAGCTGGCTACACCTTC. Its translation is CASRGTGSLAGYTF.

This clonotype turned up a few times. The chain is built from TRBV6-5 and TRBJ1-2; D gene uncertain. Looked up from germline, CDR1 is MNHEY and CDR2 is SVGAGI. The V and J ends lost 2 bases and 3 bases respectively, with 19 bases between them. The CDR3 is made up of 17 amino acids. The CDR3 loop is CASSYVGRTALDYGYTF. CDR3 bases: TGTGCCAGCAGTTACGTCGGGCGAACAGCCCTGGACTATGGCTACACCTTC.

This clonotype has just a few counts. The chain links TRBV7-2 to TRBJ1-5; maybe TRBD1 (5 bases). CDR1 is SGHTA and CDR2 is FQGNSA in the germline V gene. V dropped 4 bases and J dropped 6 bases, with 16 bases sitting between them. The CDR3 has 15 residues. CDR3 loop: CASSSRTGQGQPQHF. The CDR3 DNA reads TGTGCCAGCAGCTCCCGGACGGGGCAGGGTCAGCCCCAGCATTTT.

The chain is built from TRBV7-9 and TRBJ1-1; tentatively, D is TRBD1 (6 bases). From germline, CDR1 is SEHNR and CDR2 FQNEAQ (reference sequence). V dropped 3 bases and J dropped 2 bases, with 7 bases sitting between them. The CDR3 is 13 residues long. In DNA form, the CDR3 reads TGTGCCAGCAGCTTGGACAGTAACACTGAAGCTTTCTTT. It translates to CASSLDSNTEAFF. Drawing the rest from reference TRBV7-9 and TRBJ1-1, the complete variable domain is DTGVSQNPRHKITKRGQNVTFRCDPISEHNRLYWYRQTLGQGPEFLTYFQNEAQLEKSRLLSDRFSAERPKGSFSTLEIQRTEQGDSAMYLCASSLDSNTEAFFGQGTRLTVV.

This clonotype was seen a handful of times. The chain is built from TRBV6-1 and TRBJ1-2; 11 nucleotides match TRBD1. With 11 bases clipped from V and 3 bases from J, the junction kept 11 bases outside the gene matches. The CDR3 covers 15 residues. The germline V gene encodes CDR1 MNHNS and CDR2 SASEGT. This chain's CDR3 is CAVKRGQGAHYGYTF. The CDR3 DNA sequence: TGTGCCGTCAAGAGAGGACAGGGGGCCCACTATGGCTACACCTTC.

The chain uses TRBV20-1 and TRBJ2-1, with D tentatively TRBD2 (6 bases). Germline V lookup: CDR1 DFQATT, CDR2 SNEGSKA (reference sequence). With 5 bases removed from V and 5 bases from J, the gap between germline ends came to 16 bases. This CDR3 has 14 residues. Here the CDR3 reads CSAARGWGDNEQFF. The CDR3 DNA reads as TGCAGTGCTGCTCGGGGGTGGGGGGACAATGAGCAGTTCTTC.

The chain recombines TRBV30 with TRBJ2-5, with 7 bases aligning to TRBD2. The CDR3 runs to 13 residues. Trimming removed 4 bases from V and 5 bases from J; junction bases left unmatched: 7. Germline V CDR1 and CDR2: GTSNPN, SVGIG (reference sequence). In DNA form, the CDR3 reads TGTGCCTGGATTGGCGGGAGTGCCGAGACCCAGTACTTC. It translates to CAWIGGSAETQYF.

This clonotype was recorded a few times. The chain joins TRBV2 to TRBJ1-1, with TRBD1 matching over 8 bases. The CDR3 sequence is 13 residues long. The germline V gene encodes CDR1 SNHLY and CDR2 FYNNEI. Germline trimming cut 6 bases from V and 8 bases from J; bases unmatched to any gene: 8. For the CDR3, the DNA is TGTGCCAGCAGGGGGTCAGGGGGCGGCGAAGCTTTCTTT. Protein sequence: CASRGSGGGEAFF.

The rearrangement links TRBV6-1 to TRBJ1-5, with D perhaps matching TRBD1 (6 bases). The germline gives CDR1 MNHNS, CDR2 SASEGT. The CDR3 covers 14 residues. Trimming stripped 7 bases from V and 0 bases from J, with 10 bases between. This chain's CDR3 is CASKDSYSNQPQHF. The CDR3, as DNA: TGTGCCAGCAAGGACAGCTATAGCAATCAGCCCCAGCATTTT.

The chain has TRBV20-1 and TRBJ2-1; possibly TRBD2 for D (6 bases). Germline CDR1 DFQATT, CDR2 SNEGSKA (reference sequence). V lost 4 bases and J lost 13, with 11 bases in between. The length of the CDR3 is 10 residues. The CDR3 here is CSAKGEDQFF. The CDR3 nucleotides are TGCAGTGCTAAAGGGGAGGATCAGTTCTTC.

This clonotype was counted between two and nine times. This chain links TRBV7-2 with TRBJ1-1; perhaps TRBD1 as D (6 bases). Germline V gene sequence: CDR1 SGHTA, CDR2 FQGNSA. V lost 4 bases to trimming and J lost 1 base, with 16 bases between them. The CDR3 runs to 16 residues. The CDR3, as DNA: TGTGCCAGCAGCTCCACAGGGCTCCCTGGGAACACTGAAGCTTTCTTT. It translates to CASSSTGLPGNTEAFF.

Here the CDR3 reads CASSLNQGRYEQYF. The CDR3 nucleotides are TGTGCCAGCAGCTTGAATCAGGGCAGGTACGAGCAGTACTTC. The V call is TRBV7-2, the J call TRBJ2-7, with TRBD1 as a possible D gene (5 bases). The CDR3 contains 14 residues. The V gene lost 3 bases and the J gene lost 4 bases, with 13 bases spanning the gap. Per the germline V gene, CDR1 is SGHTA and CDR2 is FQGNSA.

The CDR3 loop is CASSPNSYLGTHEQFF. The CDR3 bases are TGTGCCAGTAGTCCTAACTCGTATTTGGGTACCCATGAGCAGTTCTTC. The chain carries TRBV19 and TRBJ2-1; D remains unclear. Trimming removed 5 bases from V and 8 bases from J, with 22 bases in between. Germline values: CDR1 LNHDA, CDR2 SQIVND (reference sequence). The CDR3 is made up of 16 amino acids. Variable domain in full (rest from reference TRBV19 and TRBJ2-1): DGGITQSPKYLFRKEGQNVTLSCEQNLNHDAMYWYRQDPGQGLRLIYYSQIVNDFQKGDIAEGYSVSREKKESFPLTVTSAQKNPTAFYLCASSPNSYLGTHEQFFGPGTRLTVL.

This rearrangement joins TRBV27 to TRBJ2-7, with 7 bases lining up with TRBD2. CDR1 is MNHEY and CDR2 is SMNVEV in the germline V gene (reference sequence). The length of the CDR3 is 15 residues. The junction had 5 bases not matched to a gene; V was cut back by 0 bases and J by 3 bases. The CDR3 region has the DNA TGTGCCAGCAGTTTATCGGGGGGGGTGATCTACGAGCAGTACTTC. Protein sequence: CASSLSGGVIYEQYF.

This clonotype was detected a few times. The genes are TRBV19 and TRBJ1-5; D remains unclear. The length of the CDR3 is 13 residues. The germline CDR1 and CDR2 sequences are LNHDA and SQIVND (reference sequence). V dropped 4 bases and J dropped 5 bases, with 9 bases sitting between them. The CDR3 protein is CASSSGRDQPQHF. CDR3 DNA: TGTGCCAGTAGTAGCGGACGCGATCAGCCCCAGCATTTT.

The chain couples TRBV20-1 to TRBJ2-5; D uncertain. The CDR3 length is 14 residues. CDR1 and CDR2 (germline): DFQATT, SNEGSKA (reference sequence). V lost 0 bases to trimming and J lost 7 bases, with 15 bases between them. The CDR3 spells CSARDPGRARTQYF. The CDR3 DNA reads TGCAGTGCTAGAGATCCAGGACGGGCCCGGACCCAGTACTTC.

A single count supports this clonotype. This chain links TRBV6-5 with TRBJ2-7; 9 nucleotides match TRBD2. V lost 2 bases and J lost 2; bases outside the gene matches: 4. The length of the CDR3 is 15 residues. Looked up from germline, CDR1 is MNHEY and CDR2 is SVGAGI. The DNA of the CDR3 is TGTGCCAGCAGTTACGGCCTAGCGGGGCCCTACGAGCAGTACTTC. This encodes CASSYGLAGPYEQYF.

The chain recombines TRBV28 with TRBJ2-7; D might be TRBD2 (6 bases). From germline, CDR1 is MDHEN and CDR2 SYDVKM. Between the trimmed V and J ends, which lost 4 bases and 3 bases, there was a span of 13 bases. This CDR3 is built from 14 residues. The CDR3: CASSSPGLLYEQYF. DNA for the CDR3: TGTGCCAGCAGTTCGCCGGGACTCCTCTACGAGCAGTACTTC. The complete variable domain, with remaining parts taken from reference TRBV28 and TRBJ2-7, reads DVKVTQSSRYLVKRTGEKVFLECVQDMDHENMFWYRQDPGLGLRLIYFSYDVKMKEKGDIPEGYSVSREKKERFSLILESASTNQTSMYLCASSSPGLLYEQYFGPGTRLTVT.

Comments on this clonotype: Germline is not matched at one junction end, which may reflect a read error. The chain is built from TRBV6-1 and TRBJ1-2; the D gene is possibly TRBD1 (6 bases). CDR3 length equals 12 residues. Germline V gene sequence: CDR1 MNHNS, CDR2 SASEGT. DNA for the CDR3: TGTGCCAGCAGGGAAGGGGGTTATGGCTACACCTTC. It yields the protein CASREGGYGYTF.

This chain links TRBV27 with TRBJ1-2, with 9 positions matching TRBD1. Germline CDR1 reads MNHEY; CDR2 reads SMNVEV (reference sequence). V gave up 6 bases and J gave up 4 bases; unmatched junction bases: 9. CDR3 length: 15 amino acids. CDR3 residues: CASSARQGGIYGYTF. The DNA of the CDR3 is TGTGCCAGCAGCGCACGACAGGGGGGGATCTATGGCTACACCTTC.

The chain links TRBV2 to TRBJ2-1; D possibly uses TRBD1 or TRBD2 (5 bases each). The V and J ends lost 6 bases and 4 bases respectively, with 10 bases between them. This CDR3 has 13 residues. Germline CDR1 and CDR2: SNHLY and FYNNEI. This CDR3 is CASRTEGYNEQFF. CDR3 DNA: TGTGCCAGCAGGACAGAGGGGTACAATGAGCAGTTCTTC.

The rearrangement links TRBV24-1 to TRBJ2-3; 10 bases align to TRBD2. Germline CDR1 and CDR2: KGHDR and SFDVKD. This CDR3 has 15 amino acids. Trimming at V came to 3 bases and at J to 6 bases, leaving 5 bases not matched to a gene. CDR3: CATSDGLAGEDTQYF. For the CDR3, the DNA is TGTGCCACCAGTGATGGGCTAGCGGGAGAGGATACGCAGTATTTT.

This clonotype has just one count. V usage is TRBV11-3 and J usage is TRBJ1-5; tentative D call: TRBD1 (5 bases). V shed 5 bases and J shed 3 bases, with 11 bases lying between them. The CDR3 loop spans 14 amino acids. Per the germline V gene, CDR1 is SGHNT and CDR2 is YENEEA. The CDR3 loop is CASSLQGINQPQHF. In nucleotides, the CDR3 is TGTGCCAGCAGCCTCCAGGGAATCAATCAGCCCCAGCATTTT.

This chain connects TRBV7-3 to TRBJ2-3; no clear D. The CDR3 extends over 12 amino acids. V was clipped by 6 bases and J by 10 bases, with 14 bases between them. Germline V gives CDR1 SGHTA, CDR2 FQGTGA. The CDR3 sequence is CASSQTAEAQYF. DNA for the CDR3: TGTGCCAGCAGTCAGACTGCAGAGGCGCAGTATTTT.

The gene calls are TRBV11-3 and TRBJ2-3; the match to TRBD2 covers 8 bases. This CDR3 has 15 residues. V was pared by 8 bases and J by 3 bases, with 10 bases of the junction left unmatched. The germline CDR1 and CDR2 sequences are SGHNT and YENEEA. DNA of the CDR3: TGTGCCAGCGGGAGCGGGGGCGGGGCGACAGATACGCAGTATTTT. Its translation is CASGSGGGATDTQYF.

The CDR3 sequence is CSARGPLAIYEQYF. CDR3 DNA sequence: TGCAGTGCTAGAGGCCCACTAGCTATCTACGAGCAGTACTTC. This chain connects TRBV20-1 to TRBJ2-7; D perhaps matches TRBD2 (6 bases). V was shortened by 1 base and J by 3 bases, with 13 bases between the two germline ends. The CDR3 has 14 residues. Per germline, CDR1 DFQATT and CDR2 SNEGSKA (reference sequence).

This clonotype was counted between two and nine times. The CDR3 spells CSGGRGGRQETQYF. The CDR3 nucleotides read TGCAGTGGAGGGAGGGGGGGAAGACAAGAGACCCAGTACTTC. The chain is built from TRBV20-1 and TRBJ2-5; D might be TRBD2 (7 bases). The length of the CDR3 is 14 residues. Germline CDR1 and CDR2: DFQATT and SNEGSKA (reference sequence). The V end lost 7 bases, the J end lost 2 bases, and 17 bases lay between the germline ends.